A single sample is the source of the 19 T cell receptor beta chains below, sequenced in a study of cytomegalovirus exposure and HLA in healthy donors. PCR involved 60 Vbeta and 13 Jbeta primers. TCRdb's table, derived via immunoSEQ multiplex PCR, lists solely in-frame clones and lacks some. In the table there are under 200,000 clones, roughly 80% of which are singletons. The specimen was PBMCs. Receptors originate from a human donor in good health.

The chain combines TRBV5-6 with TRBJ1-2, with TRBD1 identical over 8 bases. This CDR3 has 15 amino acids. The germline gives CDR1 SGHDT, CDR2 YYEEEE. V shed 4 bases and J 3 bases; nucleotides not matched to a gene: 8. The CDR3 sequence is CASSGSGGLYYGYTF. CDR3 nucleotides: TGTGCCAGCAGCGGCTCAGGGGGCCTCTACTATGGCTACACCTTC.

The CDR3 coding sequence is TGCGCCAGCAGCTTGTATACAGGGGAGTTCTATGGCTACACCTTC. It translates to CASSLYTGEFYGYTF. The chain is built from TRBV5-1 and TRBJ1-2; 7 bases fit TRBD1. Germline V gene data show CDR1 as SGHRS and CDR2 as YFSETQ. This CDR3 has 15 residues. V lost 1 base and J lost 4; bases outside the gene matches: 7.

V usage is TRBV11-3 and J usage is TRBJ2-5, with D perhaps matching TRBD2 (7 bases). Trimming pared 3 bases from V and 1 base from J, leaving 12 bases between. The CDR3 has 15 residues. Looked up from germline, CDR1 is SGHNT and CDR2 is YENEEA. CDR3 sequence reads: CASSLARGAQETQYF. The CDR3 DNA reads TGTGCCAGCAGCTTGGCTCGGGGGGCCCAAGAGACCCAGTACTTC.

The chain links TRBV7-8 to TRBJ1-2; the D is unclear. The CDR3 contains 12 residues. CDR1 and CDR2 (germline): SGHVS, FQNEAQ. Trimming left V 8 bases short and J 4 bases short, with 11 bases between. This CDR3 reads CASQAGGYGYTF. The DNA of the CDR3 is TGTGCCAGCCAAGCAGGAGGCTATGGCTACACCTTC.

Only one count was recorded for this clone. The chain carries TRBV7-8 and TRBJ1-3; D perhaps matches TRBD1 (5 bases). In germline, CDR1 is SGHVS, CDR2 FQNEAQ. Trimming removed 7 bases at V and 0 bases at J, with 19 bases between. The length of the CDR3 is 17 residues. Written as DNA, the CDR3 is TGTGCCAGCACATTAGGGGCAGCGGGAATCTCTGGAAACACCATATATTTT. This sequence encodes CASTLGAAGISGNTIYF.

This rearrangement joins TRBV4-3 to TRBJ2-1, with 10 positions matching TRBD2. The CDR3 covers 15 residues. Trimming took 0 bases from V and 8 from J; bases not matched to a gene: 4. Germline V gene data show CDR1 as LGHNA and CDR2 as YSLEER. The CDR3 here is CASSQDSGGLDEQFF. CDR3 in DNA: TGCGCCAGCAGCCAAGATAGCGGGGGGCTCGATGAGCAGTTCTTC.

The rearrangement links TRBV25-1 to TRBJ1-2; no firm D call. Trimming removed 5 bases from V and 6 bases from J, with 13 bases in between. This CDR3 has 13 amino acids. Germline assignment: CDR1 MGHDK and CDR2 SYGVNS. CDR3 protein: CASSPTSADGYTF. CDR3 coding DNA: TGTGCCAGCAGTCCCACCAGTGCCGATGGCTACACCTTC.

This chain uses TRBV6-5 with TRBJ2-7, with D uncertain. Trimming left V 6 bases short and J 2 bases short, with 11 bases between. The CDR3 sequence is 13 residues long. Looked up from germline, CDR1 is MNHEY and CDR2 is SVGAGI. As DNA, the CDR3 is TGTGCCAGCAGCCCACCCCAGGCCTACGAGCAGTACTTC. It is translated as CASSPPQAYEQYF.

The chain is built from TRBV10-3 and TRBJ1-1; D perhaps matches TRBD1 (6 bases). The CDR3 loop spans 14 amino acids. V lost 5 bases and J lost 3, with 13 bases in between. Germline V gene data show CDR1 as ENHRY and CDR2 as SYGVKD. In nucleotides, the CDR3 is TGTGCCATCAGTCCGACCAGGGGAGACACTGAAGCTTTCTTT. It encodes CAISPTRGDTEAFF.

This clone was seen only once. This chain joins TRBV5-6 and TRBJ2-5; 9 positions agree with TRBD1. The germline V gene has CDR1 SGHDT and CDR2 YYEEEE. The CDR3 runs 17 residues. With V trimmed by 7 bases and J by 5 bases, 18 bases remained unmatched. This CDR3 reads CASRTETGGLSSETQYF. The CDR3 region has the DNA TGTGCCAGCCGCACCGAGACAGGGGGGTTATCTAGTGAGACCCAGTACTTC.

The chain employs TRBV7-9 and TRBJ1-2; D gene ambiguous. Germline CDR1 is SEHNR and CDR2 is FQNEAQ (reference sequence). The CDR3 spans 15 residues. V was clipped by 1 base and J by 0 bases, with 9 bases between them. CDR3 sequence reads: CASSLVRGTNYGYTF. The CDR3, as DNA: TGTGCCAGCAGCTTAGTGCGGGGAACTAACTATGGCTACACCTTC.

The V and J genes are TRBV6-5 and TRBJ2-7, with D perhaps matching TRBD1 (6 bases). This CDR3 is 13 amino acids long. Trimming shortened V by 6 bases and J by 2 bases, and 11 bases separated the two germline ends. Germline values: CDR1 MNHEY, CDR2 SVGAGI. In nucleotides, the CDR3 is TGTGCCAGCAGCGACACAGGGACCTACGAGCAGTACTTC. Translated, it gives CASSDTGTYEQYF.

The rearrangement links TRBV27 to TRBJ1-2; no definite D call. CDR3 length equals 13 residues. Between the trimmed V and J ends, which lost 6 bases and 5 bases, there was a span of 13 bases. Germline CDR1 MNHEY, CDR2 SMNVEV (reference sequence). The CDR3 DNA is TGTGCCAGCAGGCCCGGTGGGAGATATGGCTACACCTTC. Protein sequence: CASRPGGRYGYTF.

The V and J genes are TRBV27 and TRBJ1-3; D is ambiguous. CDR1 and CDR2 from the germline V gene are MNHEY and SMNVEV (reference sequence). With 5 bases removed from V and 0 bases from J, the gap between germline ends came to 11 bases. The CDR3 extends over 15 amino acids. In DNA form, the CDR3 reads TGTGCCAGCAGTAGCCGCTTGAGCTCTGGAAACACCATATATTTT. This encodes CASSSRLSSGNTIYF.

This clone was observed once. The rearrangement joins TRBV4-3 to TRBJ2-7, with D perhaps matching TRBD2 (6 bases). Trimming removed 0 bases at V and 0 bases at J, with 15 bases between. The CDR3 length is 17 residues. CDR1 and CDR2 from the germline V gene are LGHNA and YSLEER. CDR3 DNA: TGCGCCAGCAGCCAAGATTACTACGGGGGTAGCTCCTACGAGCAGTACTTC. This codes for CASSQDYYGGSSYEQYF.

The count of this clone is one. CDR3 amino acids: CASSHSYRDEQFF. The CDR3 coding sequence is TGCGCCAGCAGCCATTCTTACAGGGATGAGCAGTTCTTC. The chain has TRBV4-3 and TRBJ2-1, with D possibly matching TRBD1 (6 bases). There are 13 residues in the CDR3. Germline CDR1 is LGHNA and CDR2 is YSLEER. Trimming left V 3 bases short and J 8 bases short, with 11 bases between.

This clone came up a few times. The chain couples TRBV11-2 to TRBJ2-3, with TRBD1 matching 9 bases. The junction had 4 bases not matched to a gene; V was cut back by 2 bases and J by 4 bases. The CDR3 extends over 15 amino acids. CDR1 SGHAT and CDR2 FQNNGV come from the germline V gene. Here the CDR3 reads CASSLRGQGSDTQYF. As DNA, the CDR3 is TGTGCCAGCAGCTTACGGGGACAGGGATCAGATACGCAGTATTTT.

The CDR3 nucleotides are TGTGCCAGCAGCTTGGAACAGGTTAGCAATCAGCCCCAGCATTTT. It translates to CASSLEQVSNQPQHF. V usage is TRBV5-5 and J usage is TRBJ1-5, with D perhaps matching TRBD1 (5 bases). The V gene's germline CDR1 is SGHKS and CDR2 YYEKEE (reference sequence). Trimming shortened V by 0 bases and J by 0 bases, and 7 bases separated the two germline ends. CDR3 length equals 15 residues.

The CDR3 reads CASSLRQGENEKLFF. In nucleotides, the CDR3 is TGTGCCAGCAGCCTTCGACAGGGAGAGAATGAAAAACTGTTTTTT. The chain combines TRBV16 with TRBJ1-4; 7 bases align to TRBD1. The germline V gene encodes CDR1 KGHSY and CDR2 FQNENV. The CDR3 contains 15 residues. V lost 4 bases and J lost 5; bases outside the gene matches: 7.